Listed below are T cell receptor beta chains from one sample, sequenced in a study of blood T cell repertoires in COVID-19. Profiling relied on immunoSEQ multiplex PCR, and the TCRdb table lists in-frame clones only, not all of them. This sample has around 280,000 clones, with under 90% found just once. Specimen: PBMCs or T cells enriched from blood (not recorded which). These receptors came from a woman aged 40 to 50 who had recovered from COVID-19. The CDR3 runs from the conserved cysteine through the conserved F or W. The D gene is left open where the match is weak. Only some rows state a clone size, as once, few, many or a class for expanded clones.

d_call	v_call	clone_size	j_call	cdr3_aa	cdr3_nt
NA	TRBV3-1/TRBV3-2	many	TRBJ1-2	CASSQSNYGYTF	TGTGCCAGCAGCCAATCGAACTATGGCTACACCTTC
TRBD1	TRBV5-1	NA	TRBJ2-2	CASSLSDRGTGELFF	TGCGCCAGCAGCTTGTCTGACAGGGGCACCGGGGAGCTGTTTTTT
TRBD1	TRBV19	many	TRBJ1-5	CASSPVGQGNQPQHF	TGTGCCAGTAGTCCCGTCGGACAGGGGAATCAGCCCCAGCATTTT
NA	TRBV7-9	NA	TRBJ2-1	CASREQGFDNEQFF	TGTGCCAGCAGGGAACAGGGATTTGACAATGAGCAGTTCTTC
NA	TRBV3-1/TRBV3-2	NA	TRBJ1-6	CASSQVGGARNNSPLHF	TGTGCCAGCAGCCAAGTAGGTGGGGCGCGAAATAATTCACCCCTCCACTTT
NA	TRBV24-1	NA	TRBJ2-3	CATSAIGTDTQYF	TGTGCCACCAGTGCCATCGGGACAGATACGCAGTATTTT
TRBD2	TRBV2	once	TRBJ2-2	CASSRLATNTGELFF	TGTGCCAGCAGTAGACTAGCAACGAACACCGGGGAGCTGTTTTTT
NA	TRBV2	NA	TRBJ1-2	CASRALEGLYGYTF	TGTGCCAGCAGGGCCTTGGAGGGACTCTATGGCTACACCTTC
NA	TRBV18	NA	TRBJ2-2	CASSPEREPNTGELFF	TGTGCCAGCTCACCGGAGAGGGAACCCAACACCGGGGAGCTGTTTTTT
NA	TRBV30	few	TRBJ1-2	CAWRETGSYGYTF	TGTGCCTGGAGGGAGACAGGCTCCTATGGCTACACCTTC